This is a list of T cell receptor beta chains from one sample in a study of blood T cell repertoires in COVID-19. The repertoire was sequenced with immunoSEQ multiplex PCR; TCRdb's copy has only in-frame clones and lacks some. The top ten clones hold less than 4.5% of a sample with about 250,000 clones, 85% to 90% of them seen once. Sequencing input: PBMCs or T cells enriched from blood (not recorded which). These receptors came from a woman aged 25 to 45 with acute COVID-19. CDR3s include the opening cysteine and the closing phenylalanine or tryptophan. Each record gives: CDR3 DNA, CDR3 protein, V gene, J gene, D gene, clone size. A D gene is named only where the DNA matches it firmly. Not every row has a clone size; where given, it reads once, few, many or a size class.

TGTGCCATCAGTGAGCGGACAGGGGACACTGAAGCTTTCTTT	CAISERTGDTEAFF	TRBV10-3	TRBJ1-1	TRBD1	.
TGTGCCAGCAGCCACTTCCACGAGCAGTACTTC	CASSHFHEQYF	TRBV13	TRBJ2-7	.	.
TGTGCCAGCAGCCCCACTGCGAATGGCGAGCAGTACTTC	CASSPTANGEQYF	TRBV12-3/TRBV12-4	TRBJ2-7	.	.
TGTGCCAGTAGTTCGCCGGGACAGGTGCGCGACGAGCAGTACTTC	CASSSPGQVRDEQYF	TRBV19	TRBJ2-7	TRBD1	.
TGTGCCAGCAGTTTTATGTTGGGGGCGAATGAAAAACTGTTTTTT	CASSFMLGANEKLFF	TRBV6-5	TRBJ1-4	.	.
TGTGCCAGCAGTTTTCTTTTGGGCAGGGGAAACTATGGCTACACCTTC	CASSFLLGRGNYGYTF	TRBV28	TRBJ1-2	.	.
TGTGCCAGCAGCCTCTCGGGGTCTGGAAACACCATATATTTT	CASSLSGSGNTIYF	TRBV7-7	TRBJ1-3	.	.
TGTGCCAGCAGCTCTTTGGACAGGGGCGCCTACGAGCAGTACTTC	CASSSLDRGAYEQYF	TRBV5-6	TRBJ2-7	TRBD1	.
TGTGCCAGAAAGACAGGGTACAATGAGCAGTTCTTC	CARKTGYNEQFF	TRBV2	TRBJ2-1	TRBD1	.
TGTGCCAGCAGGAGGACAGCTAACAATGAGCAGTTCTTC	CASRRTANNEQFF	TRBV28	TRBJ2-1	.	.
TGCGCCAGCAGACCTCAAGGGGGCAATCAGCCCCAGCATTTT	CASRPQGGNQPQHF	TRBV5-1	TRBJ1-5	.	.
TGTGCCTGGAGTGTAAACACCAGGGCCGAAGCTTTCTTT	CAWSVNTRAEAFF	TRBV30	TRBJ1-1	.	few
TGTGCCATCAGTACCGCCAGGGGGGCCGACTATGGCTACACCTTC	CAISTARGADYGYTF	TRBV10-3	TRBJ1-2	TRBD1	.